A selection of T cell receptor beta chains follows, all from one sample in a study of Graves' ophthalmopathy and Graves' hyperthyroidism. TCRdb passed the multiplex PCR reads through MiXCR, listing each CDR3 protein once. Of roughly 600,000 distinct CDR3 sequences listed, less than 40% were seen once; the top ten hold 3.5% to 5%. Material for sequencing was peripheral blood or thyroid tissue (not recorded which). These receptors were taken from an adult man with Graves' hyperthyroidism. Each CDR3 is given with its conserved first and last residue. D genes are given only for firm matches. For some rows the clone size is stated as once, few or many, or as a class when expanded; others skip it.

clone size: few
CDR3 length: 16
V gene: TRBV24-1
D gene: TRBD2
J gene: TRBJ2-3
CDR3 DNA: TGTGCCACCAGTGATTCACTAGCGGGGGGGCCAGATACGCAGTATTTT
CDR3 protein: CATSDSLAGGPDTQYF

clone size: many
CDR3 length: 14
V gene: TRBV19
D gene: -
J gene: TRBJ1-2
CDR3 DNA: TGTGCCAGTAGTATCGGCTCCGGAGTCGATGGCTACACCTTC
CDR3 protein: CASSIGSGVDGYTF

clone size: few
CDR3 length: 13
V gene: TRBV11-2
D gene: TRBD2
J gene: TRBJ2-1
CDR3 DNA: TGTGCCAGCAGCTTAAGCGGGAGAGATGAGCAGTTCTTC
CDR3 protein: CASSLSGRDEQFF

clone size: many
CDR3 length: 13
V gene: TRBV12-3/TRBV12-4
D gene: -
J gene: TRBJ2-7
CDR3 DNA: TGTGCCAGCAGTCCCAACCCAGCCTACGAGCAGTACTTC
CDR3 protein: CASSPNPAYEQYF

clone size: -
CDR3 length: 15
V gene: TRBV7-2
D gene: TRBD2
J gene: TRBJ2-7
CDR3 DNA: TGTGCCAGCAGCTTAGGGGGGACCGTAAGGTCCAGCGGGACCTTC
CDR3 protein: CASSLGGTVRSSGTF

clone size: few
CDR3 length: 13
V gene: TRBV12-3/TRBV12-4
D gene: TRBD1
J gene: TRBJ2-7
CDR3 DNA: TGTGCCAGCGTGGGACAGGGGACCCACGAGCAGTACTTC
CDR3 protein: CASVGQGTHEQYF

clone size: -
CDR3 length: 15
V gene: TRBV7-2
D gene: TRBD1
J gene: TRBJ1-2
CDR3 DNA: TGTGCCAGCAGCTCAAAAGGGACAGGATCTAATGGCTACACCTTC
CDR3 protein: CASSSKGTGSNGYTF

clone size: -
CDR3 length: 16
V gene: TRBV7-2
D gene: TRBD1
J gene: TRBJ2-7
CDR3 DNA: TGTGCCAGCAGCAAAAACCGGGACAGGGGGGACTACGAGCAGTACTTC
CDR3 protein: CASSKNRDRGDYEQYF

clone size: many
CDR3 length: 14
V gene: TRBV20-1
D gene: TRBD1
J gene: TRBJ1-1
CDR3 DNA: TGCAGTGCTAGAGCAGGGACAGGGGGCTTTGAAGCTTTCTTT
CDR3 protein: CSARAGTGGFEAFF

clone size: -
CDR3 length: 15
V gene: TRBV20-1
D gene: -
J gene: TRBJ1-5
CDR3 DNA: TGCAGTGCTAGGGAGAAGGGCATCGGTGAGCAGCCCCAGCATTTT
CDR3 protein: CSAREKGIGEQPQHF

clone size: few
CDR3 length: 15
V gene: TRBV6-6
D gene: -
J gene: TRBJ1-4
CDR3 DNA: TGTGCCAGCAGTTACCGGGCGTCCTCTAATGAAAAACTGTTTTTT
CDR3 protein: CASSYRASSNEKLFF

clone size: -
CDR3 length: 16
V gene: TRBV15
D gene: TRBD2
J gene: TRBJ2-5
CDR3 DNA: TGTGCCACCAGCAGAGATAGGGAGGGAGCACGGGAGACCCAGTACTTC
CDR3 protein: CATSRDREGARETQYF

clone size: many
CDR3 length: 13
V gene: TRBV12-3/TRBV12-4
D gene: -
J gene: TRBJ2-5
CDR3 DNA: TGTGCCAGCAGTGTTGAGGGTCCGTTGACCCAGTACTTC
CDR3 protein: CASSVEGPLTQYF

clone size: -
CDR3 length: 13
V gene: TRBV29-1
D gene: TRBD1
J gene: TRBJ2-7
CDR3 DNA: TGCAGCGTTCCGGGACAGGGGCGGGACGAGCAGTACTTC
CDR3 protein: CSVPGQGRDEQYF

clone size: -
CDR3 length: 17
V gene: TRBV7-9
D gene: TRBD1
J gene: TRBJ1-6
CDR3 DNA: TGTGCCAGCAGCTCCCGAAGCGGACAGGGGGGTAATTCACCCCTCCACTTT
CDR3 protein: CASSSRSGQGGNSPLHF

clone size: few
CDR3 length: 13
V gene: TRBV28
D gene: -
J gene: TRBJ1-1
CDR3 DNA: TGTGCCAGCAGTTCGAATGTGGGATCGGGAGCTTTCTTT
CDR3 protein: CASSSNVGSGAFF

clone size: few
CDR3 length: 16
V gene: TRBV6-5
D gene: TRBD1
J gene: TRBJ1-2
CDR3 DNA: TGTGCCAGCAGTTACACCGGGACAGGGGCTAACTATGGCTACACCTTC
CDR3 protein: CASSYTGTGANYGYTF

clone size: many
CDR3 length: 14
V gene: TRBV2
D gene: -
J gene: TRBJ1-2
CDR3 DNA: TGTGCCAGCAGTGAAGGCAGTAGGGCCTATGGCTACACCTTC
CDR3 protein: CASSEGSRAYGYTF

clone size: -
CDR3 length: 14
V gene: TRBV7-2
D gene: -
J gene: TRBJ1-2
CDR3 DNA: TGTGCCAGCAGCGACCGTCTAGCCAACTATGGCTACACCTTC
CDR3 protein: CASSDRLANYGYTF

clone size: -
CDR3 length: 13
V gene: TRBV6-5
D gene: TRBD1
J gene: TRBJ2-5
CDR3 DNA: TGTGCCGGCCCGGGCAGGGGGCTAGAGACCCAGTACTTC
CDR3 protein: CAGPGRGLETQYF

clone size: -
CDR3 length: 14
V gene: TRBV19
D gene: TRBD1
J gene: TRBJ1-2
CDR3 DNA: TGTGCCAGTAGTATCTCGAGTGGGACAGGGGTCTACACCTTC
CDR3 protein: CASSISSGTGVYTF

clone size: -
CDR3 length: 16
V gene: TRBV29-1
D gene: -
J gene: TRBJ1-6
CDR3 DNA: TGCAGCTTAGCTCGGTCGGGTGCTCCGCTTAATTCACCCCTCCACTTT
CDR3 protein: CSLARSGAPLNSPLHF

clone size: -
CDR3 length: 14
V gene: TRBV10-3
D gene: -
J gene: TRBJ1-1
CDR3 DNA: TGTGCCATCAGTGTCTATTGGAGTGGGACTGAAGCTTTCTTT
CDR3 protein: CAISVYWSGTEAFF

clone size: few
CDR3 length: 15
V gene: TRBV29-1
D gene: TRBD2
J gene: TRBJ2-1
CDR3 DNA: TGCAGCGCTATGGGGGCTAGCGGGAGTAACGATGAGCAGTTCTTC
CDR3 protein: CSAMGASGSNDEQFF

clone size: -
CDR3 length: 16
V gene: TRBV6-5
D gene: TRBD1
J gene: TRBJ2-7
CDR3 DNA: TGTGCCAGCAGTCCTTTGCCCGGGACAGGGTTGCACGAGCAGTACTTC
CDR3 protein: CASSPLPGTGLHEQYF

clone size: few
CDR3 length: 15
V gene: TRBV5-1
D gene: TRBD1
J gene: TRBJ1-4
CDR3 DNA: TGCGCCAGCAGCTCGAAGACAGGGATTAATGAAAAACTGTTTTTT
CDR3 protein: CASSSKTGINEKLFF

clone size: few
CDR3 length: 13
V gene: TRBV30
D gene: -
J gene: TRBJ1-5
CDR3 DNA: TGTGCCTGGAGTGTAGTCGAAAATCAGCCCCAGCATTTT
CDR3 protein: CAWSVVENQPQHF

clone size: many
CDR3 length: 13
V gene: TRBV19
D gene: -
J gene: TRBJ1-1
CDR3 DNA: TGTGCCAGTGCTGGGCGAGCGAACACTGAAGCTTTCTTT
CDR3 protein: CASAGRANTEAFF

clone size: -
CDR3 length: 10
V gene: TRBV19
D gene: -
J gene: TRBJ1-5
CDR3 DNA: TGTGCCAGTAGTATCGGCTACGAGCATTTT
CDR3 protein: CASSIGYEHF

clone size: -
CDR3 length: 14
V gene: TRBV12-3/TRBV12-4
D gene: -
J gene: TRBJ1-1
CDR3 DNA: TGTGCCAGCAGCCCCGAGGTGGGGGCCACTGAAGCTTTCTTT
CDR3 protein: CASSPEVGATEAFF